These 26 T cell receptor beta chains were sequenced from one sample in a study of blood T cell repertoires in COVID-19. Generated by immunoSEQ multiplex PCR, the TCRdb table keeps only in-frame clones and is missing some. The sample lists roughly 68,000 clones, about 90% seen once, with approximately 0.57% in the top ten. The specimen was peripheral blood. The receptors derive from a man aged 50 to 60 with COVID-19, enrolled during active disease.

The chain couples TRBV11-1 to TRBJ2-7; no clear D. The CDR3 is 15 amino acids. Germline V gives CDR1 SGHAT, CDR2 FQDESV (reference sequence). The V gene lost 0 bases and the J gene lost 0 bases, with 9 bases spanning the gap. The CDR3 sequence is CASSLARWSSYEQYF. CDR3 DNA sequence: TGTGCCAGCAGCTTAGCGCGGTGGAGCTCCTACGAGCAGTACTTC.

The V call is TRBV4-1, the J call TRBJ2-2, with 13 nucleotides matching TRBD2. The J segment lost 7 bases and the V segment lost 4 bases, leaving 12 bases of the junction unmatched. CDR1 and CDR2 (germline): MGHRA, YSYEKL. The CDR3 length is 18 residues. This chain's CDR3 is CASSRPLGTSGMGGELFF. The CDR3 DNA follows: TGCGCCAGCAGCCGCCCCCTAGGGACTAGCGGGATGGGCGGGGAGCTGTTTTTT.

This clone has a handful of counts. The J gene is TRBJ2-7, the V gene TRBV7-9, with 9 bases aligning to TRBD1. With V trimmed by 5 bases and J by 0 bases, 5 bases remained unmatched. CDR1 SEHNR and CDR2 FQNEAQ come from the germline V gene (reference sequence). This CDR3 comprises 15 residues. CDR3 nucleotide sequence: TGTGCCAGCAGCCCCGGGACAGGGTTCTCCTACGAGCAGTACTTC. Residues: CASSPGTGFSYEQYF. Together with reference TRBV7-9 and TRBJ2-7, the CDR3 gives the full variable domain: DTGVSQNPRHKITKRGQNVTFRCDPISEHNRLYWYRQTLGQGPEFLTYFQNEAQLEKSRLLSDRFSAERPKGSFSTLEIQRTEQGDSAMYLCASSPGTGFSYEQYFGPGTRLTVT.

J is TRBJ1-6 and V is TRBV23-1; 7 nucleotides line up with TRBD1. TRBV23-1 is sorted into the ORF group, with uncertain function. CDR3 size: 16 residues. Trimming cost V 2 bases and J 5 bases; bases outside gene matches: 6. Here the CDR3 DNA reads TGCGCCAGCAGTCAACGTAGGGACAGTAATAATTCACCCCTCCACTTT. Translating gives CASSQRRDSNNSPLHF.

This rearrangement joins TRBV5-1 to TRBJ1-5; possibly TRBD1 for D (5 bases). V was trimmed by 1 base and J by 4 bases, leaving 6 bases between them. Germline assignment: CDR1 SGHRS and CDR2 YFSETQ. The CDR3 contains 13 residues. CDR3 bases: TGCGCCAGCAGCTTGCAGGGAAATCAGCCCCAGCATTTT. Translation gives CASSLQGNQPQHF.

The rearrangement joins TRBV18 to TRBJ2-3, with 9 bases that match TRBD2. This CDR3 comprises 15 residues. Germline assignment: CDR1 KGHSH and CDR2 LQKENI. The V segment lost 4 bases and the J segment 0 bases; nucleotides outside the gene matches: 2. The CDR3 bases are TGTGCCAGCTCACTCGGACTAGCGAGCACAGATACGCAGTATTTT. Its protein is CASSLGLASTDTQYF.

The V and J genes are TRBV18 and TRBJ1-3; no clear D gene. The germline gives CDR1 KGHSH, CDR2 LQKENI. The CDR3 totals 15 residues. Between the trimmed V and J ends, which lost 3 bases and 0 bases, there was a span of 9 bases. This CDR3 is CASSPTDSSGNTIYF. The CDR3 bases are TGTGCCAGCTCACCGACGGACTCCTCTGGAAACACCATATATTTT.

The chain recombines TRBV11-1 with TRBJ2-2; D is ambiguous. V shed 5 bases and J shed 3 bases, with 10 bases lying between them. The CDR3 is 14 amino acids. Germline-derived CDR1 and CDR2 are SGHAT and FQDESV (reference sequence). The CDR3 bases are TGTGCCAGCAGCCCCCCCGGTGACACCGGGGAGCTGTTTTTT. It yields the protein CASSPPGDTGELFF.

The chain has TRBV5-6 and TRBJ1-1, with D possibly TRBD1 on 6 matching bases. The CDR3 extends over 13 amino acids. Germline V lookup: CDR1 SGHDT, CDR2 YYEEEE. V shed 1 base and J shed 6 bases, with 10 bases lying between them. The CDR3 reads CASSLKGGAEAFF. The DNA for the CDR3 is TGTGCCAGCAGCTTGAAAGGGGGAGCTGAAGCTTTCTTT.

CDR3 sequence (DNA): TGTGCCAGCAGCTTAGAACGGGGCGGGAGAACCGATACGCAGTATTTT. Amino acids: CASSLERGGRTDTQYF. V and J are TRBV7-2 and TRBJ2-3; 7 nucleotides match TRBD2. The CDR3 has 16 amino acids. The V segment lost 1 base and the J segment 6 bases; nucleotides outside the gene matches: 10. CDR1 is SGHTA and CDR2 is FQGNSA in the germline V gene. The whole variable domain, filled in from reference TRBV7-2 and TRBJ2-3, reads GAGVSQSPSNKVTEKGKDVELRCDPISGHTALYWYRQSLGQGLEFLIYFQGNSAPDKSGLPSDRFSAERTGGSVSTLTIQRTQQEDSAVYLCASSLERGGRTDTQYFGPGTRLTVL.

This chain connects TRBV29-1 to TRBJ2-7, with D perhaps TRBD1 (6 bases). The CDR3 covers 14 residues. V lost 4 bases to trimming and J lost 2 bases, with 15 bases between them. CDR1 is SQVTM, CDR2 ANQGSEA, per germline. The CDR3 loop is CSVAGTLKPYEQYF. DNA for the CDR3: TGCAGCGTTGCCGGGACACTGAAACCCTACGAGCAGTACTTC.

This clone was recorded only once. The junction and the germline gene differ at one end; a read error may be behind it. The genes are TRBV5-6 and TRBJ1-5; weak D call: TRBD1 (5 bases). This CDR3 is 14 amino acids long. Germline V CDR1 and CDR2: SGHDT, YYEEEE. The CDR3 DNA follows: TGTGCCAGCAGAGGACACTTTAGCAATCAACCCCAGCATTTT. Its translation is CASRGHFSNQPQHF.

V is TRBV7-2 and J is TRBJ1-1, with D uncertain. The CDR3 totals 12 residues. The germline CDR1 and CDR2 sequences are SGHTA and FQGNSA. The ends were cut back, 5 bases at V and 10 bases at J, with 14 bases in the middle. Here the CDR3 DNA reads TGTGCCAGCAGCCTCGGTTTGCCGGGAGCTTTCTTT. This translates into CASSLGLPGAFF.

This chain connects TRBV11-2 to TRBJ2-5, with 7 bases lining up with TRBD2. V dropped 11 bases and J dropped 1; count of bases not matched to a gene: 10. The CDR3 runs 14 residues. Germline CDR1 SGHAT, CDR2 FQNNGV. CDR3 DNA: TGTGCCGGGGTCCCGGGAGGCTTCCAAGAGACCCAGTACTTC. This sequence encodes CAGVPGGFQETQYF.

The chain is built from TRBV29-1 and TRBJ2-7; 12 bases are shared with TRBD1. Germline trimming cut 4 bases from V and 4 bases from J; bases unmatched to any gene: 2. CDR1 and CDR2 from the germline V gene are SQVTM and ANQGSEA. The CDR3 sequence is 13 residues long. Here the CDR3 reads CSVAGQGAYEQYF. The CDR3 DNA follows: TGCAGCGTTGCGGGACAGGGGGCTTACGAGCAGTACTTC.

The rearrangement links TRBV3-1 (or the pseudogene TRBV3-2) to TRBJ1-1; 12 nucleotides match TRBD1. With 4 bases clipped from V and 1 base from J, the junction kept 4 bases outside the gene matches. This CDR3 region has 16 residues. The germline CDR1 and CDR2 sequences are LGHDT and YNNKEL (reference sequence). The CDR3 DNA sequence: TGTGCCAGCAGCCCCCCGGGACAGGGGGCGAACACTGAAGCTTTCTTT. Amino acid sequence: CASSPPGQGANTEAFF.

The rearrangement uses TRBV3-1 (or the pseudogene TRBV3-2) and TRBJ2-5, with TRBD2 matching 7 bases. The germline V gene encodes CDR1 LGHDT and CDR2 YNNKEL (reference sequence). The CDR3 covers 16 residues. The V gene end was trimmed by 0 bases and the J gene end by 2 bases; junction bases not matched to a gene: 6. This CDR3 reads CASSQDYASGQETQYF. Here the CDR3 DNA reads TGTGCCAGCAGCCAAGATTACGCTAGCGGACAAGAGACCCAGTACTTC.

The chain uses TRBV3-1 (or the pseudogene TRBV3-2) and TRBJ2-2; D call uncertain. Looked up from germline, CDR1 is LGHDT and CDR2 is YNNKEL (reference sequence). The CDR3 is 15 residues long. Deletions cut 2 bases from V and 8 bases from J, with 15 bases between. The CDR3 nucleotides read TGTGCCAGCAGCCAAATGGTCAGGTCGTCGGGGGAGCTGTTTTTT. Translated, it gives CASSQMVRSSGELFF.

The rearrangement uses TRBV7-6 and TRBJ1-6; D perhaps matches TRBD1 (5 bases). Germline assignment: CDR1 SGHVS and CDR2 FNYEAQ. Trimming removed 0 bases from V and 10 bases from J, with 10 bases in between. CDR3 length: 14 residues. The CDR3 sequence is CASSLAGPGSPLHF. The DNA of the CDR3 is TGTGCCAGCAGCTTAGCGGGGCCGGGCTCACCCCTCCACTTT. Combining the CDR3 with reference TRBV7-6 and TRBJ1-6 gives the whole variable domain GAGVSQSPRYKVTKRGQDVALRCDPISGHVSLYWYRQALGQGPEFLTYFNYEAQQDKSGLPNDRFSAERPEGSISTLTIQRTEQRDSAMYRCASSLAGPGSPLHFGNGTRLTVT.

The rearrangement uses TRBV6-6 and TRBJ1-2; 10 positions agree with TRBD1. This CDR3 has 16 amino acids. The trim removed 2 bases at V and 8 bases at J, leaving 11 bases unmatched. Germline CDR1 and CDR2: MNHNY and SVGAGI (reference sequence). This chain's CDR3 is CASSYPEGQGWKGYTF. The CDR3 DNA follows: TGTGCCAGCAGTTACCCCGAGGGACAGGGGTGGAAGGGCTACACCTTC.

This clone turned up a few times. CDR3 in amino acids: CASSLDTRGRNEQFF. For the CDR3, the DNA is TGTGCCAGCAGCTTAGATACCAGGGGGCGAAATGAGCAGTTCTTC. The V gene is TRBV11-3, the J gene TRBJ2-1; the match to TRBD1 covers 8 bases. Germline CDR1 and CDR2: SGHNT and YENEEA. The V gene end was trimmed by 0 bases and the J gene end by 7 bases; junction bases not matched to a gene: 5. The CDR3 consists of 15 residues.

This clone was found a few times. V and J are TRBV4-1 and TRBJ2-7; 12 nucleotides line up with TRBD2. Trimming cost V 2 bases and J 4 bases; bases outside gene matches: 3. The CDR3 covers 15 residues. Germline V gene sequence: CDR1 MGHRA, CDR2 YSYEKL. CDR3 region: CASSQNGLAGYEQYF. Written as DNA, the CDR3 is TGCGCCAGCAGCCAAAATGGACTAGCGGGATACGAGCAGTACTTC.

The V and J genes are TRBV18 and TRBJ1-1, with 7 bases lining up with TRBD1. V lost 4 bases and J lost 1; bases outside the gene matches: 6. CDR1 and CDR2 from the germline V gene are KGHSH and LQKENI. This CDR3 comprises 15 residues. CDR3: CASSQDREWNTEAFF. CDR3 nucleotides: TGTGCCAGCTCACAAGACAGGGAATGGAACACTGAAGCTTTCTTT.

This rearrangement joins TRBV4-1 to TRBJ1-2; D gene uncertain. Trimming stripped 6 bases from V and 1 base from J, with 12 bases between. The CDR3 spans 14 residues. Germline loops: CDR1 MGHRA, CDR2 YSYEKL. This CDR3 is CASSPVTINYGYTF. The CDR3 bases are TGCGCCAGCAGTCCCGTCACAATTAACTATGGCTACACCTTC.

The V call is TRBV15, the J call TRBJ1-5; 7 positions agree with TRBD1. The V segment lost 3 bases and the J segment 5 bases; nucleotides outside the gene matches: 4. The CDR3 runs 14 residues. Germline loops: CDR1 LNHNV, CDR2 YYDKDF (reference sequence). In DNA, the CDR3 is TGTGCCACCAGCAGGGGCCAGGGGGATCAGCCCCAGCATTTT. Translation gives CATSRGQGDQPQHF. Using reference TRBV15 and TRBJ1-5 for the parts outside the CDR3, the full variable domain is DAMVIQNPRYQVTQFGKPVTLSCSQTLNHNVMYWYQQKSSQAPKLLFHYYDKDFNNEADTPDNFQSRRPNTSFCFLDIRSPGLGDTAMYLCATSRGQGDQPQHFGDGTRLSIL.

The chain employs TRBV6-5 and TRBJ1-6; TRBD1 is a possible D gene (5 bases). CDR1 and CDR2 (germline): MNHEY, SVGAGI. This CDR3 contains 16 residues. The V gene lost 0 bases and the J gene lost 6 bases, with 12 bases spanning the gap. The CDR3 reads CASSYSGPQGNSPLHF. CDR3 nucleotide sequence: TGTGCCAGCAGTTACTCAGGTCCCCAGGGTAATTCACCCCTCCACTTT.